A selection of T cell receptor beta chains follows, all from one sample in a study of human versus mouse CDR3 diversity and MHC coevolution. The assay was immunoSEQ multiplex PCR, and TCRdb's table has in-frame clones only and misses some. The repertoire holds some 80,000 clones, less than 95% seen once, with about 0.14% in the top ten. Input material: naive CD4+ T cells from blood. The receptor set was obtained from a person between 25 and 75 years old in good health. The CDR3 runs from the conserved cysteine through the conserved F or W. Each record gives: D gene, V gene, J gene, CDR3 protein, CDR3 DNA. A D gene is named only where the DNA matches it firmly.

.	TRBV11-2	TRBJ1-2	CASSLGGSYGYTF	TGTGCCAGCAGCTTAGGGGGCTCCTATGGCTACACCTTC
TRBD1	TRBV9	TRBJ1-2	CASSGLRDRESGYTF	TGTGCCAGCAGCGGGCTCCGGGACAGGGAGTCCGGCTACACCTTC
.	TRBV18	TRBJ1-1	CASSPPGDTEAFF	TGTGCCAGCTCACCACCGGGCGACACTGAAGCTTTCTTT
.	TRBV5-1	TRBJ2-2	CASSLAGSVDTGELFF	TGCGCCAGCAGCTTGGCCGGTAGCGTCGACACCGGGGAGCTGTTTTTT
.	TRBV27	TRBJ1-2	CASRTQTALSGGYTF	TGTGCCAGCAGGACCCAGACAGCCCTCTCAGGTGGCTACACCTTC
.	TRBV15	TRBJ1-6	CATSRVGATNSPLHF	TGTGCCACCAGCAGAGTAGGGGCTACTAATTCACCCCTCCACTTT
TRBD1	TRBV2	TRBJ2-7	CASRDPGQGYEQYF	TGTGCCAGCAGGGATCCGGGACAGGGATACGAGCAGTACTTC
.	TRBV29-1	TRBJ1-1	CSVENLVQAGTEAFF	TGCAGCGTTGAAAACCTGGTCCAGGCAGGCACTGAAGCTTTCTTT
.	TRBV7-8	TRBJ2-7	CASSLDRVYEQYF	TGTGCCAGCAGCTTAGACAGGGTTTACGAGCAGTACTTC
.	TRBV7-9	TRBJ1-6	CASNREINSPLHF	TGTGCCAGCAACAGAGAGATTAATTCACCCCTCCACTTT
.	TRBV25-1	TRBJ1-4	CASRGDTINEKLFF	TGTGCCAGCAGGGGGGACACGATTAATGAAAAACTGTTTTTT
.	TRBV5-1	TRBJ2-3	CASSLGQITDTQYF	TGCGCCAGCAGCTTGGGGCAGATCACAGATACGCAGTATTTT
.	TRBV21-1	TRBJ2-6	CSGLSGANVLTF	TGTTCCGGGTTATCTGGGGCCAACGTCCTGACTTTC
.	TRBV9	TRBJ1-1	CASSVDQGLVDTEAFF	TGTGCCAGCAGCGTAGACCAGGGCCTGGTGGACACTGAAGCTTTCTTT
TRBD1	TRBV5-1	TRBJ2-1	CASSSGTGIYEQFF	TGCGCCAGCAGCTCCGGGACAGGGATTTATGAGCAGTTCTTC
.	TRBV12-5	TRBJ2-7	CASAGDLRSSYEQYF	TGTGCTAGTGCCGGAGACCTAAGGAGCTCCTACGAGCAGTACTTC
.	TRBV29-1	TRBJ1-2	CSAGALTGSYTF	TGCAGCGCCGGAGCCTTGACAGGCTCCTACACCTTC
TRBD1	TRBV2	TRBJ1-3	CASTKNRGNGNTIYF	TGTGCCAGCACGAAAAACAGGGGTAATGGAAACACCATATATTTT